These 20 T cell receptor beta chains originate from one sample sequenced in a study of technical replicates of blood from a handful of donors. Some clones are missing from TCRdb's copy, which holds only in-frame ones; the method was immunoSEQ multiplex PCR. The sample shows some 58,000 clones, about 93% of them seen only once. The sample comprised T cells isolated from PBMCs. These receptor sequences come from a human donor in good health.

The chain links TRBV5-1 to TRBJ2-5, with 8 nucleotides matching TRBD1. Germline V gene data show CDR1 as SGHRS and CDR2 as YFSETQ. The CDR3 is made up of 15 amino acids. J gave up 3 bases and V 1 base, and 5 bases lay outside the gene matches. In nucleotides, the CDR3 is TGCGCCAGCAGCTTGAGCACAGGGGGTAAAGAGACCCAGTACTTC. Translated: CASSLSTGGKETQYF.

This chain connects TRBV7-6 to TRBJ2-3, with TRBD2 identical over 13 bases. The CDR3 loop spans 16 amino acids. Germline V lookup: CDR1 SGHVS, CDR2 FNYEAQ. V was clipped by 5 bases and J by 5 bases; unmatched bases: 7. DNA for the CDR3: TGTGCCAGCAGCACACTAGCGGGGGGGCCTAAAGATACGCAGTATTTT. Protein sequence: CASSTLAGGPKDTQYF.

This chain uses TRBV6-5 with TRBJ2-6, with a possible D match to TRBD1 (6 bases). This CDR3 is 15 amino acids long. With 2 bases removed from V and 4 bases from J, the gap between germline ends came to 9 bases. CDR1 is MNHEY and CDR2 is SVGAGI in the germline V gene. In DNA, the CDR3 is TGTGCCAGCAGTTACCAGGGGTCCGGGGCCAACGTCCTGACTTTC. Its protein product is CASSYQGSGANVLTF.

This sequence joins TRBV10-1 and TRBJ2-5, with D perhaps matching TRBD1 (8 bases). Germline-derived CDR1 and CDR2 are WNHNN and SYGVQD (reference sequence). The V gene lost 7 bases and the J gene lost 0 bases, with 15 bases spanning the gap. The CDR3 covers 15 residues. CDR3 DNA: TGCGCCAGCAACGACAGGGGAGGGTACCAAGAGACCCAGTACTTC. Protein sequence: CASNDRGGYQETQYF.

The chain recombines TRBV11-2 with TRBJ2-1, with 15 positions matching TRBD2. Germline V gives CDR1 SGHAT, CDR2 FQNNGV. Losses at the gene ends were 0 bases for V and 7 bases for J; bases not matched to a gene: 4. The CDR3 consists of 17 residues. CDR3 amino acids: CASSLDWGLAGGNEQFF. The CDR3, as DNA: TGTGCCAGCAGCTTAGACTGGGGACTAGCGGGGGGTAATGAGCAGTTCTTC.

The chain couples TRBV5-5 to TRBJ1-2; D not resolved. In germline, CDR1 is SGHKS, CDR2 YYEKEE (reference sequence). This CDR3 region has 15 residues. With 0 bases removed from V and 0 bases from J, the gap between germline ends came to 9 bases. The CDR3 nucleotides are TGTGCCAGCAGCTTGGCGCCCTTAGCTAACTATGGCTACACCTTC. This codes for CASSLAPLANYGYTF.

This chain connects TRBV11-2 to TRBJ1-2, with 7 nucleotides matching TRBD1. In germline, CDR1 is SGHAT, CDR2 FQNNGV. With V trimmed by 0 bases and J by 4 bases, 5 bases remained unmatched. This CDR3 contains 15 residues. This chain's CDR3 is CASSLDLGTAYGYTF. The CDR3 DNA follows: TGTGCCAGCAGCTTAGATCTCGGGACAGCCTATGGCTACACCTTC.

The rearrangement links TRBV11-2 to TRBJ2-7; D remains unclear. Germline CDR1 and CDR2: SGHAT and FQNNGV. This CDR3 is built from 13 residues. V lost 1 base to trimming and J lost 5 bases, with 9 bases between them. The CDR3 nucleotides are TGTGCCAGCAGCTTAGGGTCCCGAGACGAGCAGTACTTC. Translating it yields CASSLGSRDEQYF.

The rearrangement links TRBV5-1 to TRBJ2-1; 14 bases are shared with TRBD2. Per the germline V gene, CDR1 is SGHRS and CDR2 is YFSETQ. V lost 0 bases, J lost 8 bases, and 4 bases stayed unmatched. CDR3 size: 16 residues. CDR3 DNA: TGCGCCAGCAGCTTGGCCCCGGGACTAGCGGGAGATGAGCAGTTCTTC. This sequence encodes CASSLAPGLAGDEQFF.

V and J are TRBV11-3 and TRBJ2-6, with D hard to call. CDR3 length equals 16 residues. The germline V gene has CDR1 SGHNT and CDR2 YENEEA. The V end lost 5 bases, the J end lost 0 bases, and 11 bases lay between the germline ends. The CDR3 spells CASSDSFSSGANVLTF. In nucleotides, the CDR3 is TGTGCCAGCAGCGACTCTTTTAGCTCTGGGGCCAACGTCCTGACTTTC.

In DNA, the CDR3 is TGTGCCAGCAGCTTAGTCGACGAGCAGTACTTC. This encodes CASSLVDEQYF. The chain combines TRBV7-9 with TRBJ2-7; no firm D call. CDR3 length: 11 amino acids. Germline lookup yields CDR1 SEHNR and CDR2 FQNEAQ (reference sequence). V was cut by 1 base and J by 5 bases, with 3 bases left in between.

The CDR3 loop is CASSTSGSHISTDTQYF. The CDR3 nucleotides are TGCGCCAGCTCGACTAGCGGGAGCCACATTAGCACAGATACGCAGTATTTT. This rearrangement joins TRBV5-1 to TRBJ2-3; 12 positions match TRBD2. CDR3 length: 17 residues. Per germline, CDR1 SGHRS and CDR2 YFSETQ. With 7 bases clipped from V and 0 bases from J, the junction kept 9 bases outside the gene matches.

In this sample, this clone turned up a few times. CDR3 sequence (DNA): TGTGCCAGCATCCCGACAGAATCGAACACTGAAGCTTTCTTT. As protein: CASIPTESNTEAFF. The chain carries TRBV6-5 and TRBJ1-1; a possible D gene is TRBD1 (5 bases). This CDR3 region has 14 residues. Per the germline V gene, CDR1 is MNHEY and CDR2 is SVGAGI. V dropped 7 bases and J dropped 1 base, with 13 bases sitting between them.

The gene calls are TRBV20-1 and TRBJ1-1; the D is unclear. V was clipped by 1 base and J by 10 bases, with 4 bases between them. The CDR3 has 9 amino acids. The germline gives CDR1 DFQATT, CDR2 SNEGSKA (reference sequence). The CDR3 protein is CSARVGAFF. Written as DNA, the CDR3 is TGCAGTGCTAGAGTCGGAGCTTTCTTT.

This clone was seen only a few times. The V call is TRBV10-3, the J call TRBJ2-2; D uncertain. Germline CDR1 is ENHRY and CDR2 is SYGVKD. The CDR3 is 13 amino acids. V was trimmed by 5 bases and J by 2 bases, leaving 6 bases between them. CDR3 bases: TGTGCCATCAGTCCCCCTAACACCGGGGAGCTGTTTTTT. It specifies CAISPPNTGELFF.

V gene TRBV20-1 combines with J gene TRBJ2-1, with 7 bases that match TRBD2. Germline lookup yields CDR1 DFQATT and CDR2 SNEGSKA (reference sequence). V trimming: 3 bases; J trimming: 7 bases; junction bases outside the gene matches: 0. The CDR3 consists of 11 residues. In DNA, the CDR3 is TGCAGTGCTAGGGGGGGGAATGAGCAGTTCTTC. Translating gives CSARGGNEQFF.

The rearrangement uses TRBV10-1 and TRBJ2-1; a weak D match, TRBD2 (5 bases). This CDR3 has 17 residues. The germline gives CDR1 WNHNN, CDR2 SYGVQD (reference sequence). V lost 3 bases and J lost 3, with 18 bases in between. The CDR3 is CASSEGLTPTIYNEQFF. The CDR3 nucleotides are TGCGCCAGCAGTGAAGGATTAACCCCGACTATCTACAATGAGCAGTTCTTC.

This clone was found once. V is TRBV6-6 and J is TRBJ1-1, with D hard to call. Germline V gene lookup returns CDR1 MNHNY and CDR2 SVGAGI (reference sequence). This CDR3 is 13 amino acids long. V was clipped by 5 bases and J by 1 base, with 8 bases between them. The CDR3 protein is CASSARENTEAFF. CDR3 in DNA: TGTGCCAGCAGTGCGAGGGAGAACACTGAAGCTTTCTTT.

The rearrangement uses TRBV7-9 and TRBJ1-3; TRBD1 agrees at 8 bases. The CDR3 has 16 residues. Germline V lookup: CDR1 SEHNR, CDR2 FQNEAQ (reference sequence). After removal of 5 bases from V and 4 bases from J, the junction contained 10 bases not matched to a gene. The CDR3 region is CASSPSRGLGGNTIYF. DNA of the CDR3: TGTGCCAGCAGCCCGAGCAGGGGGCTAGGAGGAAACACCATATATTTT.

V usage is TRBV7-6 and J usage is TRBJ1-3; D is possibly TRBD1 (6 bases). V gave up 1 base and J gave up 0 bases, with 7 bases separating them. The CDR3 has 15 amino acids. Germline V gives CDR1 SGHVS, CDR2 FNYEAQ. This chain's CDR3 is CASSLEGGSGNTIYF. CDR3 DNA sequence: TGTGCCAGCAGCTTAGAAGGGGGCTCTGGAAACACCATATATTTT.